This T cell receptor (beta chain) was sequenced for a study of T-cell memory formation after mild COVID-19. This CDR3 has 14 amino acids. Trimming took off 2 bases at V and 6 bases at J, with 16 bases between the two ends. Germline CDR1 reads GTSNPN; CDR2 reads SVGIG (reference sequence). Each CDR3 protein gets one entry after TCRdb re-called the 5' RACE reads with MiXCR. Of fewer than 450,000 distinct CDR3 sequences listed, less than 25% are singletons. A note on this clonotype: Its specificity is unknown.

Study-level findings and limits: For second-wave clones that peaked at day 37, SARS-CoV-2 specificity went unverified. Mostly located in CM and EM were contracting CD4+ clones, with contracting CD8+ clones located in EMRA. Memory sampled before infection contained some responding clones, suggesting cross-reactive memory joined.

This TCR came from an adult woman who had mild COVID-19 (a few samples of this study predate the infection). Cell type and time point are not known. The chain has TRBV30 and TRBJ1-2; possible D gene TRBD1, 6 bases. Sequenced input: PBMCs or a T cell subset sorted from them (not recorded which). The CDR3 is CAWSKQGMVDGYTF. For the CDR3, the DNA is TGTGCCTGGAGTAAACAGGGAATGGTAGATGGCTACACCTTC.